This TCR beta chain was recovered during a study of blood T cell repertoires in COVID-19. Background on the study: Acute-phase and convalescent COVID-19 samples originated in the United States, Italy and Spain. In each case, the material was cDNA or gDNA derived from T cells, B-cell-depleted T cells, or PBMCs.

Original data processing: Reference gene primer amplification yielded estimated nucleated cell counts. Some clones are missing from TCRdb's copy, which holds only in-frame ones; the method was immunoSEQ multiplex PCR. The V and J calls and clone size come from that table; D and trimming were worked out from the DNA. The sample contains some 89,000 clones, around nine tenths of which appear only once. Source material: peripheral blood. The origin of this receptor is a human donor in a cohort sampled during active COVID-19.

CDR3 loop: CASSLDMDGTGPYEQYF. The DNA for the CDR3 is TGTGCCAGCAGTTTAGATATGGATGGGACAGGCCCCTACGAGCAGTACTTC. The rearrangement links TRBV28 to TRBJ2-7; the match to TRBD1 covers 8 bases. V was pared by 2 bases and J by 2 bases, with 11 bases of the junction left unmatched. CDR1 and CDR2 from the germline V gene are MDHEN and SYDVKM. This CDR3 contains 17 residues.